This is a list of T cell receptor beta chains from one sample in a study of T cell changes during pregnancy in multiple sclerosis. Sequencing was performed with immunoSEQ multiplex PCR; in TCRdb, only in-frame clones are kept and a portion is missing. The data contain around 30,000 clones, approximately 86% of them singletons. Sequenced here: CD8+ T cells from peripheral blood mononuclear cells, sampled in the first trimester of pregnancy. The receptors shown here come from a female donor with multiple sclerosis, enrolled in a pregnancy study. Both conserved end residues are part of each CDR3. The D gene is left open where the match is weak. Some rows mark clone size as missing; the rest say once, few, many or name a class of expanded clone.

v_call,clone_size,d_call,j_call,cdr3_aa,cdr3_nt
TRBV28,NA,NA,TRBJ2-1,CASSSLGGSSSYNEQFF,TGTGCCAGCAGTTCCCTTGGGGGCTCAAGCTCCTACAATGAGCAGTTCTTC
TRBV5-1,NA,NA,TRBJ2-3,CASRPGGSTDTQYF,TGCGCCAGCAGACCGGGGGGCTCCACAGATACGCAGTATTTT
TRBV4-1,NA,NA,TRBJ2-1,CASSQDLYGWNEQFF,TGCGCCAGCAGCCAAGATCTTTACGGGTGGAATGAGCAGTTCTTC
TRBV18,once,NA,TRBJ2-1,CASSPPAGSSYNEQFF,TGTGCCAGCTCACCACCGGCGGGGAGCTCCTACAATGAGCAGTTCTTC
TRBV9,NA,NA,TRBJ1-5,CASSVGGNSNQPQHF,TGTGCCAGCAGCGTAGGAGGGAATAGCAATCAGCCCCAGCATTTT
TRBV19,NA,NA,TRBJ2-3,CAGSRSSGSTDTQYF,TGTGCCGGGTCCCGCTCGAGCGGATCTACAGATACGCAGTATTTT
TRBV19,once,NA,TRBJ1-3,CASSLDREEWNTIYF,TGTGCCAGTAGTCTTGACAGAGAAGAGTGGAACACCATATATTTT
TRBV5-1,NA,TRBD1,TRBJ2-7,CASSLRGQGKYEQYF,TGCGCCAGCAGCTTGCGGGGACAGGGAAAATACGAGCAGTACTTC
TRBV10-3,NA,TRBD1,TRBJ1-5,CAISSGTGKNQPQHF,TGTGCCATCAGTTCCGGGACAGGGAAAAATCAGCCCCAGCATTTT
TRBV6-7,NA,TRBD1,TRBJ2-4,CASSYQGQIKNIQYF,TGTGCCAGCAGTTACCAGGGACAGATCAAAAACATTCAGTACTTC
TRBV4-3,NA,TRBD1,TRBJ1-4,CASSQLTGVNEKLFF,TGCGCCAGCAGCCAGTTAACAGGGGTAAATGAAAAACTGTTTTTT
TRBV29-1,NA,NA,TRBJ2-1,CSAVGQAYNEQFF,TGCAGCGCGGTGGGACAAGCCTACAATGAGCAGTTCTTC
TRBV5-8,NA,TRBD1,TRBJ2-6,CASSLEDRGYNVLTF,TGTGCCAGCAGCTTGGAGGACAGGGGTTACAACGTCCTGACTTTC
TRBV5-4,NA,TRBD1,TRBJ1-1,CASSGPWTGPEAFF,TGTGCCAGCAGCGGGCCTTGGACAGGCCCCGAGGCTTTCTTT
TRBV7-8,NA,NA,TRBJ2-3,CASSPWATANTDTQYF,TGTGCCAGCAGCCCCTGGGCCACGGCAAACACAGATACGCAGTATTTT